This T cell receptor beta chain was identified during a study of blood T cell repertoires in COVID-19. The ends were cut back, 8 bases at V and 3 bases at J, with 14 bases in the middle. CDR3 length: 13 amino acids. The authors' processing: By means of reference gene primer amplification, nucleated cell counts were estimated. Only in-frame clones appear in the TCRdb table, and some are missing; sequencing was by immunoSEQ multiplex PCR. That table is the source of V, J and clone size, and D and trimming were worked out from the DNA. The data hold some 94,000 clones, with around 85% observed a single time.

V usage is TRBV12-3 or TRBV12-4 and J usage is TRBJ2-7; D is ambiguous. This receptor was taken from an older woman with COVID-19, enrolled during active disease. The source material was peripheral blood. This CDR3 is CASSADDVYEQYF. The CDR3 region has the DNA TGTGCCAGCTCGGCGGATGATGTCTACGAGCAGTACTTC.